This TCR beta chain was profiled in a study of T-cell reconstitution after alpha-beta-depleted transplantation in children. Unique molecular identifiers were incorporated when the TCRbeta library was constructed. TCRdb reprocessed the PCR reads with MiXCR, giving one entry per CDR3 protein. The table lists hundreds of thousands of distinct CDR3 sequences, roughly 17% of them singletons, with approximately 1% in the top ten. In this sample, this clonotype turned up many times. Trimming stripped 2 bases from V and 8 bases from J, with 4 bases between. This CDR3 has 10 amino acids. Germline V gene sequence: CDR1 SQVTM, CDR2 ANQGSEA.

The chain employs TRBV29-1 and TRBJ2-1; D is unclear. This clonotype originated in a human donor who donated a stem cell graft to a child with acute myeloid leukemia. The material sequenced was PBMCs from the stem cell graft donor, taken from the stem cell graft. The CDR3, as DNA: TGCAGCGTTGAAATAGATGAGCAGTTCTTC. It specifies CSVEIDEQFF.